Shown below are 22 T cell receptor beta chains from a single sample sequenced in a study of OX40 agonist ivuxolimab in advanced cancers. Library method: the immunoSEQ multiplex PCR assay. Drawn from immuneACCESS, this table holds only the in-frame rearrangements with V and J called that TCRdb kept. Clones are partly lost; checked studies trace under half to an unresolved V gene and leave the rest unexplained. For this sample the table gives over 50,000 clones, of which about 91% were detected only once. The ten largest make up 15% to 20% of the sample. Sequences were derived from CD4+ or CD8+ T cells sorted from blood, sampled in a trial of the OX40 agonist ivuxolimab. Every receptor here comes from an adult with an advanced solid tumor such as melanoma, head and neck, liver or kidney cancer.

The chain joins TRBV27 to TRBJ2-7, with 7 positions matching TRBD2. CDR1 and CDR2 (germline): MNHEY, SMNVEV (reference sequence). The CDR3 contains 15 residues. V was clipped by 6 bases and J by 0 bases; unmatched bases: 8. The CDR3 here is CASREASGGSYEQYF. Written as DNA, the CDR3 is TGTGCCAGCAGAGAAGCTAGCGGAGGCTCCTACGAGCAGTACTTC.

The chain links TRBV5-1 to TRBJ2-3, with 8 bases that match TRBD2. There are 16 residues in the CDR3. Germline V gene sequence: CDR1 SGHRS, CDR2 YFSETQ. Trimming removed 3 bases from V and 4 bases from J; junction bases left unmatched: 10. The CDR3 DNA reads TGCGCCAGCAGCTCCGAACCGAGAGCGGGAGCAGATACGCAGTATTTT. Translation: CASSSEPRAGADTQYF.

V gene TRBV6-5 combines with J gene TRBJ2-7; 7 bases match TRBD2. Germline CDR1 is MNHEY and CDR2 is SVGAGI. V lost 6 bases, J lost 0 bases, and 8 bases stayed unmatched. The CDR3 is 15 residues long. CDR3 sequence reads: CASRNPGLNSYEQYF. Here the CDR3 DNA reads TGTGCCAGCAGAAACCCGGGACTAAACTCCTACGAGCAGTACTTC.

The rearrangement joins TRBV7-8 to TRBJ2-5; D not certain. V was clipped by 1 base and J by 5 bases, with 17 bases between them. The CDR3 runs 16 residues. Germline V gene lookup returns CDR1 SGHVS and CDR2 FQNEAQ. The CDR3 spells CASSLVRASLVETQYF. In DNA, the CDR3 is TGTGCCAGCAGCTTAGTCAGAGCGTCTCTTGTTGAGACCCAGTACTTC.

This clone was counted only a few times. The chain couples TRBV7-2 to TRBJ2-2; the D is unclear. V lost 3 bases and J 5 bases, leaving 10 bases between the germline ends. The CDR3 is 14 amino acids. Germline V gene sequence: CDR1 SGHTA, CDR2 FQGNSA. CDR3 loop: CASSLGFRTGELFF. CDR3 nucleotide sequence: TGTGCCAGCAGCTTGGGCTTTCGGACCGGGGAGCTGTTTTTT.

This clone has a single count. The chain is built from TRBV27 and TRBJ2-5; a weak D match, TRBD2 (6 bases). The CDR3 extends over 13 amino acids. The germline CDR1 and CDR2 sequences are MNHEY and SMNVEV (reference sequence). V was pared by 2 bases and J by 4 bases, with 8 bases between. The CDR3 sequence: CASSLMGGETQYF. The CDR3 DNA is TGTGCCAGCAGTTTAATGGGGGGAGAGACCCAGTACTTC.

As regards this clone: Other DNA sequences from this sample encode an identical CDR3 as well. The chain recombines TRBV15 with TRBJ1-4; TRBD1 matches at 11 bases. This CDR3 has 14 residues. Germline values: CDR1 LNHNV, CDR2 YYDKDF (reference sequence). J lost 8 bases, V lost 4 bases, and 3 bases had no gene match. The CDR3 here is CATSMGQGEEKLFF. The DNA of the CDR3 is TGTGCCACCAGCATGGGACAGGGGGAGGAAAAACTGTTTTTT.

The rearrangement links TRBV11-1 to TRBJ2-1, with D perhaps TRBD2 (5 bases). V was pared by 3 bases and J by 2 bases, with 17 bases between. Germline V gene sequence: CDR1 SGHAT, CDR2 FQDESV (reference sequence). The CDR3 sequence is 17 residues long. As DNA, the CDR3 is TGTGCCAGCAGCTTTATAATAGGACGGGATACCTACAATGAGCAGTTCTTC. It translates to CASSFIIGRDTYNEQFF.

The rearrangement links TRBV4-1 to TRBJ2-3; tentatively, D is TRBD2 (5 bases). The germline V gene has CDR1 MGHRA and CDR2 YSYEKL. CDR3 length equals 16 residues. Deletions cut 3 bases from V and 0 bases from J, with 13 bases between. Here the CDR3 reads CASSQASSTSTDTQYF. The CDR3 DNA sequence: TGCGCCAGCAGCCAGGCTAGCTCAACAAGCACAGATACGCAGTATTTT.

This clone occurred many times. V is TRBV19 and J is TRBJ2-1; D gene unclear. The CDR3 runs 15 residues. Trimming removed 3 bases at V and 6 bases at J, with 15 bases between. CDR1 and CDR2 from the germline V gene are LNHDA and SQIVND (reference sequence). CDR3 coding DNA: TGTGCCAGTAGTATCGGGCCGCTAGAACTCAATGAGCAGTTCTTC. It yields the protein CASSIGPLELNEQFF.

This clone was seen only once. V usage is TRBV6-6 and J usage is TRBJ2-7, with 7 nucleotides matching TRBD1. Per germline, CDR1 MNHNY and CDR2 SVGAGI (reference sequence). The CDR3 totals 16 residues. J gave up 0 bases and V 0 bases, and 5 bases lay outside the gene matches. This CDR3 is CASSYSEAGGSYEQYF. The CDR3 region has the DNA TGTGCCAGCAGTTACTCTGAGGCAGGGGGCTCCTACGAGCAGTACTTC.

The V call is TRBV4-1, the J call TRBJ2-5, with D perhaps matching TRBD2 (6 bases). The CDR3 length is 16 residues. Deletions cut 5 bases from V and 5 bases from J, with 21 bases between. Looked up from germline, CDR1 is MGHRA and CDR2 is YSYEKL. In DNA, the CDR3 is TGCGCCAGCAGCGAGAGGGCGTTCGGCGCGGGGGAGACCCAGTACTTC. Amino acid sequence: CASSERAFGAGETQYF.

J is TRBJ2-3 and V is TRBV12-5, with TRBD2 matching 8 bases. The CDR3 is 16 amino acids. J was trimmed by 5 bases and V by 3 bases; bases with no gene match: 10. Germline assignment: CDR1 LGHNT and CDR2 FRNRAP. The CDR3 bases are TGTGCTAGTGGTTTTGCGGCGGGAGGAATTTTAGATACGCAGTATTTT. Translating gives CASGFAAGGILDTQYF. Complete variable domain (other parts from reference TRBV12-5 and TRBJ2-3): DARVTQTPRHKVTEMGQEVTMRCQPILGHNTVFWYRQTMMQGLELLAYFRNRAPLDDSGMPKDRFSAEMPDATLATLKIQPSEPRDSAVYFCASGFAAGGILDTQYFGPGTRLTVL.

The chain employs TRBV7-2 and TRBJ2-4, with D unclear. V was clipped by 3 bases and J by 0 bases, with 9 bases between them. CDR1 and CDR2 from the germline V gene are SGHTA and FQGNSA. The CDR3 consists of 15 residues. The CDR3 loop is CASSLGTLAKNIQYF. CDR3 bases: TGTGCCAGCAGCTTGGGAACCTTAGCCAAAAACATTCAGTACTTC.

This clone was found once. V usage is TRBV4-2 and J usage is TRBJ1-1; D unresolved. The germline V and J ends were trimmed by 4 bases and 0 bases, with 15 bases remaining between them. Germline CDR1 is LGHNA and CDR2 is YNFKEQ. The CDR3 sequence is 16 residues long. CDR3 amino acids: CASSPSQTNLNTEAFF. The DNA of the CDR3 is TGTGCCAGCAGCCCCTCCCAGACAAACTTGAACACTGAAGCTTTCTTT.

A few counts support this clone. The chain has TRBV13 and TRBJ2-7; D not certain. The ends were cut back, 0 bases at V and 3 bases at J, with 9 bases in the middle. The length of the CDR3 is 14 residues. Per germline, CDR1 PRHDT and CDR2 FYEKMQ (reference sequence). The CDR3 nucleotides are TGTGCCAGCAGCTTAGGCATTCAGAGCTACGAGCAGTACTTC. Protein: CASSLGIQSYEQYF.

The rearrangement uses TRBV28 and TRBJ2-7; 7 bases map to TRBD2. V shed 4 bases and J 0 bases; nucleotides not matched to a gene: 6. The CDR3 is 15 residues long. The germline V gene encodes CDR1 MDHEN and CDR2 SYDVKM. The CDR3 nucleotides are TGTGCCAGCAGTTCGGGGGGAGAAGGCTCCTACGAGCAGTACTTC. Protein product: CASSSGGEGSYEQYF.

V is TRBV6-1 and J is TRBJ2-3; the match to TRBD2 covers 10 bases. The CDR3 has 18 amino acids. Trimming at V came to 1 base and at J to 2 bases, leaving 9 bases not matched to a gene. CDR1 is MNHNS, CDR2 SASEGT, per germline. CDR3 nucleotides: TGTGCCAGCAGTGAAGTGCTAGCGGGAGCGGAGGTCACAGATACGCAGTATTTT. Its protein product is CASSEVLAGAEVTDTQYF.

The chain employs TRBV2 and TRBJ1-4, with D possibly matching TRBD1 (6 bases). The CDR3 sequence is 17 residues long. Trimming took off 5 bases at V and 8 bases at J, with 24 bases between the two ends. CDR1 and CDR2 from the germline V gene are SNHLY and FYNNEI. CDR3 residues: CASSLDRTMAAEEKLFF. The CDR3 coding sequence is TGTGCCAGCAGTCTCGACAGGACTATGGCGGCAGAGGAAAAACTGTTTTTT.

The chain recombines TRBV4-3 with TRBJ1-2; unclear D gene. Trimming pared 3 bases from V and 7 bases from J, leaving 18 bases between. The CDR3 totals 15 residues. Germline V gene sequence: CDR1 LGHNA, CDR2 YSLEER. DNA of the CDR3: TGCGCCAGCAGCCACACCTTGGTTGGAGCGAGTGGCTACACCTTC. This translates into CASSHTLVGASGYTF.

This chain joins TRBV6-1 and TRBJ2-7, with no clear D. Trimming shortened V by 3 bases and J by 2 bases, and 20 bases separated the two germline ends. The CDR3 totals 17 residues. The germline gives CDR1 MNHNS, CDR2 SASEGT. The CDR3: CASSEAVPPSPTYEQYF. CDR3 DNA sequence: TGTGCCAGCAGTGAGGCGGTACCGCCCAGTCCAACCTACGAGCAGTACTTC.

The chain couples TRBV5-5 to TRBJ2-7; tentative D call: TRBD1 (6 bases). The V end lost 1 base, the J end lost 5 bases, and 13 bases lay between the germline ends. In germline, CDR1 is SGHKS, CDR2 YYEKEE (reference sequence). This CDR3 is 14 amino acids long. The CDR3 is CASSLTGKYNEQYF. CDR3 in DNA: TGTGCCAGCAGCTTGACAGGGAAGTACAACGAGCAGTACTTC. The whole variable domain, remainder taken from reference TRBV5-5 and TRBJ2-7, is DAGVTQSPTHLIKTRGQQVTLRCSPISGHKSVSWYQQVLGQGPQFIFQYYEKEERGRGNFPDRFSARQFPNYSSELNVNALLLGDSALYLCASSLTGKYNEQYFGPGTRLTVT.